The text below deals with one T cell receptor (beta chain). Its target is not known. These data belong to a study of T cell repertoires in cytomegalovirus infection. Study as a whole: Recently identified HLA-C-restricted CMV epitopes were used, and well-studied HLA-B-restricted CMV epitopes were used as well. CMV infection plus the matching HLA type was flagged by public TCR beta signatures.

General study results and limits: Clonotypes of TCR beta that were HLA-C-restricted and CMV-specific dominated the ex vivo response.

V shed 2 bases and J shed 1 base, with 15 bases lying between them. Germline V gene lookup returns CDR1 SGHAT and CDR2 FQNNGV. The CDR3 spans 16 residues. One entry per CDR3 protein, called by TCRdb with MiXCR from the reads. The data contain hundreds of thousands of distinct CDR3 sequences, around 35% of them singletons. The J gene is TRBJ2-7, the V gene TRBV11-2; possible D gene TRBD2, 6 bases. This sequence was found in a human donor in good health (CMV status not recorded). Some clones in this sample may be carry-over from other donors' samples. Source: cultured PBMCs, taken from culture after CMV antigen stimulation. The CDR3 DNA sequence: TGTGCCAGCAGCTTAAGGTTTGCGGGATGGTCCTACGAGCAGTACTTC. This encodes CASSLRFAGWSYEQYF.